These 12 T cell receptor beta chains originate from one sample sequenced in a study of memory CD8 T cells in hepatitis C reinfection. Here immunoSEQ multiplex PCR was the method, and the copy in TCRdb shows in-frame clones only, minus some. The table lists tens of thousands of clones, roughly nine tenths of them singletons, with approximately 1% in the top ten. Time point reported: pre-reinfection, 55 to 20 weeks before reinfection detection. Sorted cells were sequenced directly ex vivo without any in vitro expansion. The sample consisted of naive CD8+ T cells sorted from blood. These receptors came from a man younger than 35 with hepatitis C virus infection.

The chain combines TRBV6-1 with TRBJ1-6, with D possibly TRBD1 on 5 matching bases. There are 15 residues in the CDR3. Per germline, CDR1 MNHNS and CDR2 SASEGT. V gave up 5 bases and J gave up 7 bases, with 15 bases separating them. The CDR3: CASSSSSGGNSPLHF. CDR3 in DNA: TGTGCCAGCAGTTCGTCCTCGGGGGGGAATTCACCCCTCCACTTT.

A word on this clone: This specimen includes other DNA sequences encoding the same CDR3. This chain uses TRBV30 with TRBJ1-2; 9 nucleotides agree with TRBD1. J was trimmed by 0 bases and V by 8 bases; bases with no gene match: 4. The CDR3 length is 13 residues. The germline V gene encodes CDR1 GTSNPN and CDR2 SVGIG (reference sequence). The CDR3 DNA is TGTGCCGGGACAGGGCCCCCTAACTATGGCTACACCTTC. Its translation is CAGTGPPNYGYTF.

J is TRBJ2-7 and V is TRBV28, with D possibly matching TRBD2 (5 bases). Trimming removed 2 bases from V and 6 bases from J, with 11 bases in between. The germline CDR1 and CDR2 sequences are MDHEN and SYDVKM. The CDR3 extends over 13 amino acids. The CDR3 DNA reads TGTGCCAGCAGTTTAGGCCTAGCCAGCGAGCAGTACTTC. Residues: CASSLGLASEQYF. Using reference TRBV28 and TRBJ2-7 for the parts outside the CDR3, the full variable domain is DVKVTQSSRYLVKRTGEKVFLECVQDMDHENMFWYRQDPGLGLRLIYFSYDVKMKEKGDIPEGYSVSREKKERFSLILESASTNQTSMYLCASSLGLASEQYFGPGTRLTVT.

This rearrangement joins TRBV6-5 to TRBJ1-6, with 7 bases matching TRBD1. The CDR3 is made up of 16 amino acids. Germline CDR1 MNHEY, CDR2 SVGAGI. J was trimmed by 6 bases and V by 4 bases; bases with no gene match: 9. CDR3 bases: TGTGCCAGCAGTTTACAGACAGGGCGATCTAATTCACCCCTCCACTTT. Protein product: CASSLQTGRSNSPLHF.

The rearrangement joins TRBV4-2 to TRBJ2-7; 9 bases match TRBD1. Germline assignment: CDR1 LGHNA and CDR2 YNFKEQ. The V gene end was trimmed by 0 bases and the J gene end by 0 bases; junction bases not matched to a gene: 6. The CDR3 totals 17 residues. The CDR3 nucleotides read TGTGCCAGCAGCCAAGAAACAGCGACAGGGGGCTCCTACGAGCAGTACTTC. This gives the protein CASSQETATGGSYEQYF.

The chain joins TRBV7-9 to TRBJ2-3; the D gene is possibly TRBD2 (5 bases). There are 16 residues in the CDR3. The V end was cut by 0 bases, the J end by 4 bases, with 14 bases between. Germline assignment: CDR1 SEHNR and CDR2 FQNEAQ (reference sequence). The CDR3 DNA follows: TGTGCCAGCAGCTTAGCATTGGGAGTGGAAGCAGATACGCAGTATTTT. Residues: CASSLALGVEADTQYF.

This chain connects TRBV5-4 to TRBJ2-2, with 10 bases identical to TRBD1. Trimming took 3 bases from V and 5 from J; bases not matched to a gene: 7. Germline CDR1 reads SGHNT; CDR2 reads YYREEE (reference sequence). This CDR3 spans 16 amino acids. This CDR3 is CASSWGDRGMTGELFF. The CDR3 region has the DNA TGTGCCAGCAGCTGGGGGGACAGGGGAATGACCGGGGAGCTGTTTTTT.

The rearrangement joins TRBV7-9 to TRBJ1-2, with 8 bases identical to TRBD1. V shed 5 bases and J 2 bases; nucleotides not matched to a gene: 7. CDR1 is SEHNR and CDR2 is FQNEAQ in the germline V gene (reference sequence). The CDR3 runs to 15 residues. CDR3 region: CASSPFQGANYGYTF. The CDR3 DNA is TGTGCCAGCAGCCCCTTCCAGGGGGCAAACTATGGCTACACCTTC.

The chain recombines TRBV19 with TRBJ1-1; D might be TRBD1 (6 bases). The V gene's germline CDR1 is LNHDA and CDR2 SQIVND (reference sequence). The CDR3 has 14 residues. V lost 5 bases and J lost 7, with 17 bases in between. The CDR3 region has the DNA TGTGCCAGTAGTGTCGGACAGAGACCGATTGAAGCTTTCTTT. Its translation: CASSVGQRPIEAFF.

J is TRBJ2-5 and V is TRBV4-1; 12 nucleotides agree with TRBD2. The J call may be faulty, since TRBJ2-7 better matches the DNA end. Germline CDR1 MGHRA, CDR2 YSYEKL. This CDR3 region has 16 residues. Here the CDR3 DNA reads TGCGCCAGCAGCCAAGCCGGGACTAGCGGGTCCTACGAGCAGTACTTC. The encoded protein is CASSQAGTSGSYEQYF.

The chain carries TRBV28 and TRBJ2-2; D gene uncertain. The length of the CDR3 is 13 residues. The germline CDR1 and CDR2 sequences are MDHEN and SYDVKM. Trimming left V 2 bases short and J 3 bases short, with 4 bases between. The CDR3 DNA sequence: TGTGCCAGCAGTTTACGAGACACCGGGGAGCTGTTTTTT. Translated, it gives CASSLRDTGELFF.

The rearrangement joins TRBV6-4 to TRBJ1-2; 8 nucleotides line up with TRBD1. V dropped 8 bases and J dropped 2; count of bases not matched to a gene: 10. CDR3 length equals 15 residues. Germline V gives CDR1 MRHNA, CDR2 SNTAGT. CDR3 sequence reads: CASRAGAGGNYGYTF. DNA for the CDR3: TGTGCCAGCCGGGCAGGGGCAGGGGGCAACTATGGCTACACCTTC.